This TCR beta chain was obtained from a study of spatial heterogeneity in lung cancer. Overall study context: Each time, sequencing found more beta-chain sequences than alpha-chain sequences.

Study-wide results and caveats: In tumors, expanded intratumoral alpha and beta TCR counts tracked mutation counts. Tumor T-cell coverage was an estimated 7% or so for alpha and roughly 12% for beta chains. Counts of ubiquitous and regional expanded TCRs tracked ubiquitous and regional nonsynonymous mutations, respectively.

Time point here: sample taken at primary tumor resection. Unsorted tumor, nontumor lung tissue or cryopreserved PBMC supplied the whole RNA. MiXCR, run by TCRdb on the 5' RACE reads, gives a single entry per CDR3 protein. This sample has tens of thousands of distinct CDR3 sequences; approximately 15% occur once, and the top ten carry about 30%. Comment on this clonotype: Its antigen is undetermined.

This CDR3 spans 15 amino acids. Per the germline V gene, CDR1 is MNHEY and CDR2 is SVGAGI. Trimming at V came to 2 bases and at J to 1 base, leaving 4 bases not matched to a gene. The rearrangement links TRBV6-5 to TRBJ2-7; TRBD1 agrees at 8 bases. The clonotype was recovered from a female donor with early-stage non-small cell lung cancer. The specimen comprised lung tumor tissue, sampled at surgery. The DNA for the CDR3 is TGTGCCAGCAGTTACGGGACAGGTTTTTCCTACGAGCAGTACTTC. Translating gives CASSYGTGFSYEQYF.